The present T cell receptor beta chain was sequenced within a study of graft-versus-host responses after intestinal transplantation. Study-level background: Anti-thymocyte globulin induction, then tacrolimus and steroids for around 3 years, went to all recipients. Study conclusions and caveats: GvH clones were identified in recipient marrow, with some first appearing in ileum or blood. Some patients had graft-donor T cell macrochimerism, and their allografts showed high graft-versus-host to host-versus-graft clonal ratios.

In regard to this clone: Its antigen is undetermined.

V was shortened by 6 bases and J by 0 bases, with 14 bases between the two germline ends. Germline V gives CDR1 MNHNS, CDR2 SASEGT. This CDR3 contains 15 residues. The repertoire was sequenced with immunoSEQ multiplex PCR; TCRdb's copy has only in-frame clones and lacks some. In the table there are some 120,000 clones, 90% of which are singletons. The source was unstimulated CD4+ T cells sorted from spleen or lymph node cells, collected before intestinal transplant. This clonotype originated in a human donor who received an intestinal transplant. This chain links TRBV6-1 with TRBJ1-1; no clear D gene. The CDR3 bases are TGTGCCAGCAGGAAAACAGCCCTAATGAACACTGAAGCTTTCTTT. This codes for CASRKTALMNTEAFF.